Below, one T cell receptor beta chain is given with its context. Its specific antigen is unknown. Base qualities are not recorded, but no much larger clone differs from it by a single base. The sample is drawn from a study of CD8 T cells in ankylosing spondylitis (dated by TCRdb to about 2017). Describing the broader study: T cell receptor beta repertoires were profiled in healthy donors and ankylosing spondylitis patients so that disease-linked TCR variants could be found. Samples of peripheral blood were taken, and for ankylosing spondylitis patients, synovial fluid was collected as well. The whole study cohort included 90 to 120 healthy donors and about two dozen ankylosing spondylitis patients.

The run used an Illumina HiSeq 2500. Quantitative 5'-RACE with molecular barcodes was used to prepare TCR beta libraries. On the study's bioinformatics: To identify disease-linked TCR variants, a new computational method was used, one built on a probabilistic model of VDJ rearrangement. TCRdb trimmed the raw reads at Q25, called clones with MiXCR and kept productive beta chains. Entries that share a CDR3 protein sequence are merged under the most common genes and DNA. Clone size and V and J calls follow TCRdb, not the original study. This sample comprises approximately 350,000 distinct CDR3 sequences, roughly 22% of them detected only once. The ten largest clonotypes hold around 13% of the sample. The full study reports these points: A TCR beta motif made up of several highly homologous amino acid variants appeared to be characteristic of blood from ankylosing spondylitis patients. The disease-linked clones showed a CD8+ phenotype and occurred at relatively low frequencies in peripheral blood. The disease-linked clones were reported to be significantly enriched in matched synovial fluid samples from ankylosing spondylitis patients. Some motif variants were previously reported in synovial fluid and blood of reactive arthritis patients, suggesting common disease-initiation mechanisms.

V is pruned by 0 bases and J by 5 bases, leaving 10 bases of the junction without a gene match. The germline V gene (reference sequence) provides CDR1 DFQATT and CDR2 SNEGSKA. The CDR3 runs 16 amino acids, cysteine and phenylalanine included. The DNA shown is the 48-base CDR3, in frame from base 1. The TCR sequence derives from a male donor with ankylosing spondylitis or in good health (not recorded which). The chain is made from TRBV20-1 and TRBJ1-5; 7 central bases correspond to TRBD1. The specimen sequenced was blood, either unsorted or a sorted T cell fraction (not recorded which). For the CDR3, the sequence is CSARDQGVMSHQPQHF. The sequenced DNA: TGCAGTGCTAGAGATCAGGGGGTAATGTCCCATCAGCCCCAGCATTTT.